The sequence of this T cell receptor beta chain was determined in a study of OX40 agonist ivuxolimab in advanced cancers. Regarding the study as a whole: Average numbers of expanded clones were greater in CD8+ T cells than in CD4+.

Per germline, CDR1 SGHVS and CDR2 FNYEAQ. The CDR3 is 15 amino acids. Trimming removed 4 bases from V and 0 bases from J, with 12 bases in between. Profiled with immunoSEQ multiplex PCR; TCRdb holds only in-frame clones, not every one. The repertoire holds approximately 68,000 clones, around 80% seen once, with 6% to 8% in the top ten. With respect to this clone: Its specificity is not known.

The rearrangement uses TRBV7-6 and TRBJ2-5; D is uncertain. This TCR was recovered from an adult with an advanced solid tumor such as melanoma, head and neck, liver or kidney cancer. Here the sequenced sample was CD4+ or CD8+ T cells sorted from blood, taken in a trial of the OX40 agonist ivuxolimab. This CDR3 is CASSWGTEYQETQYF. DNA for the CDR3: TGTGCCAGCAGCTGGGGTACTGAGTACCAAGAGACCCAGTACTTC.